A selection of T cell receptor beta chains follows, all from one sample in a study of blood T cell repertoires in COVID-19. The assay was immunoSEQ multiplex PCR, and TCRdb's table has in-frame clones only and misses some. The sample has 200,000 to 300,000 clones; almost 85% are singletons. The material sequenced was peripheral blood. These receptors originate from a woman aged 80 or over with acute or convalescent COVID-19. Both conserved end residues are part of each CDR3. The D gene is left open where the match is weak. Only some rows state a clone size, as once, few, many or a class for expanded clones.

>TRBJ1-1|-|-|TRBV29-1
CSVRRGNTEAFF
TGCAGCGTTCGCAGGGGGAACACTGAAGCTTTCTTT
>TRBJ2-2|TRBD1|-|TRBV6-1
CASSDPGQGKAGELFF
TGTGCCAGCAGTGACCCGGGACAGGGGAAGGCCGGGGAGCTGTTTTTT
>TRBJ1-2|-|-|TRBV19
CASSIGHANYGYTF
TGTGCCAGTAGTATTGGCCACGCTAACTATGGCTACACCTTC
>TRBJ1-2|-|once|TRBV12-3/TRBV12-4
CASSDGGRGYTF
TGTGCCAGCAGTGACGGGGGGCGAGGCTACACCTTC
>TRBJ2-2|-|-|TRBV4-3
CASSQGLANTGELFF
TGCGCCAGCAGCCAGGGGCTAGCGAACACCGGGGAGCTGTTTTTT
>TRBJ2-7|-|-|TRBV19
CASSTDPGAYEQYF
TGTGCCAGTAGTACCGACCCGGGGGCCTACGAGCAGTACTTC
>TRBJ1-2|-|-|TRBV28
CASSLWGPNYGYTF
TGTGCCAGCAGTTTATGGGGCCCAAACTATGGCTACACCTTC
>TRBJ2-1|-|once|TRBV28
CASSLEENNEQFF
TGTGCCAGCAGTTTAGAGGAAAACAATGAGCAGTTCTTC
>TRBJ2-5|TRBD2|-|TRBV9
CASSVVAGAEETQYF
TGTGCCAGCAGCGTAGTGGCGGGAGCGGAAGAGACCCAGTACTTC
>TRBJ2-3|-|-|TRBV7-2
CASSLARGPLTDTQYF
TGTGCCAGCAGCTTAGCGCGGGGGCCCCTCACAGATACGCAGTATTTT
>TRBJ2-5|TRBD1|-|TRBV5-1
CASSKRTGRGETQYF
TGCGCCAGCAGCAAACGGACAGGGAGAGGAGAGACCCAGTACTTC
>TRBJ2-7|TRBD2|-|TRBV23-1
CASSRETSGGSSYEQYF
TGCGCCAGCAGCCGAGAGACTAGCGGGGGGAGCTCCTACGAGCAGTACTTC
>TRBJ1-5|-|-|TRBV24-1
CATSEPGGGNQPQHF
TGTGCCACCAGTGAGCCGGGAGGAGGCAATCAGCCCCAGCATTTT
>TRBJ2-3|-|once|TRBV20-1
CSARKGDTQYF
TGCAGTGCTAGGAAGGGGGATACGCAGTATTTT
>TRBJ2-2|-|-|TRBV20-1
CSARDSGELFF
TGCAGTGCTCGTGATAGTGGGGAGCTGTTTTTT